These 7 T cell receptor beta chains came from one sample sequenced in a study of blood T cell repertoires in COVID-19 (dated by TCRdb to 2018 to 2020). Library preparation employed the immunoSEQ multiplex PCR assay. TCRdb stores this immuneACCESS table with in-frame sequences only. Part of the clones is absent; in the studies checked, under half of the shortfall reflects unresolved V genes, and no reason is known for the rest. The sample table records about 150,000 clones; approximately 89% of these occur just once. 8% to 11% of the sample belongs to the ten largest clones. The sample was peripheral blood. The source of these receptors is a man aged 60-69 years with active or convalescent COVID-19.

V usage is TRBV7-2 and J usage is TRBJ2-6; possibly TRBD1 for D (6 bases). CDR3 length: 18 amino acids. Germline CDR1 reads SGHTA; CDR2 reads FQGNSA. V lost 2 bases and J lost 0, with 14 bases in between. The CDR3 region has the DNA TGTGCCAGCAGCTTAAGAGGACAGCCCTCCTCTGGGGCCAACGTCCTGACTTTC. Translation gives CASSLRGQPSSGANVLTF.

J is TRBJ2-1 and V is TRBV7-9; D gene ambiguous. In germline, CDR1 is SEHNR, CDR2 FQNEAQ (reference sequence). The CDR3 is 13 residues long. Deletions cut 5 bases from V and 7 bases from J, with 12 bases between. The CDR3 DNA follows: TGTGCCAGCAGCCCTGTTGTCTTGAATGAGCAGTTCTTC. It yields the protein CASSPVVLNEQFF. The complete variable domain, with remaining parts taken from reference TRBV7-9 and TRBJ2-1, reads DTGVSQNPRHKITKRGQNVTFRCDPISEHNRLYWYRQTLGQGPEFLTYFQNEAQLEKSRLLSDRFSAERPKGSFSTLEIQRTEQGDSAMYLCASSPVVLNEQFFGPGTRLTVL.

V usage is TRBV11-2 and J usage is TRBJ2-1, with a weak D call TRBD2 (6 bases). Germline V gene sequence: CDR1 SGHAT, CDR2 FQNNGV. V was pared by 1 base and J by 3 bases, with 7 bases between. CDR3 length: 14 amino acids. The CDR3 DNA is TGTGCCAGCAGCTTAGGCGGGGACTACAATGAGCAGTTCTTC. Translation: CASSLGGDYNEQFF.

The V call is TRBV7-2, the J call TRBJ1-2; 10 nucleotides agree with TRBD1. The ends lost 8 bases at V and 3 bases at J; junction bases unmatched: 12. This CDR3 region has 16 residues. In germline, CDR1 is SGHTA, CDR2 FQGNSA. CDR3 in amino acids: CASADAIGQGDYGYTF. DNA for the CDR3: TGTGCCAGCGCCGACGCTATCGGACAGGGGGACTATGGCTACACCTTC.

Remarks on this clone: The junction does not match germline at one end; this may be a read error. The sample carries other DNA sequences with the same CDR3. The CDR3 DNA reads TGTGCCAGCAGCCAAGGCCCTCGAGGTTCCTACAATGAGCAATTCTTC. Translation: CASSQGPRGSYNEQFF. This chain connects TRBV4-2 to TRBJ2-1, with D unclear. CDR3 size: 16 residues. The germline V gene encodes CDR1 LGHNA and CDR2 YNFKEQ.

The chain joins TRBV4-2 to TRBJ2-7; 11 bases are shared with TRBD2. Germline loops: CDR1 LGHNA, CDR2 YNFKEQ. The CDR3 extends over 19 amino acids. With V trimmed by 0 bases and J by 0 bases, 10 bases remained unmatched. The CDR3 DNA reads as TGTGCCAGCAGCCAAGAACTTCTAGCGGGAGGTCTTAGCTCCTACGAGCAGTACTTC. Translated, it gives CASSQELLAGGLSSYEQYF.

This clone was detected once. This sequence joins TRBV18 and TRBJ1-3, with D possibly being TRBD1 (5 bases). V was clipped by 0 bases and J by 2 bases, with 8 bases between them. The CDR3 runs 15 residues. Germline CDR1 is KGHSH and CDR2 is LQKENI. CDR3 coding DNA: TGTGCCAGCTCACCACCCGGCAGGGCTGGAAACACCATATATTTT. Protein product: CASSPPGRAGNTIYF. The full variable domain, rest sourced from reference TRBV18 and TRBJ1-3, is NAGVMQNPRHLVRRRGQEARLRCSPMKGHSHVYWYRQLPEEGLKFMVYLQKENIIDESGMPKERFSAEFPKEGPSILRIQQVVRGDSAAYFCASSPPGRAGNTIYFGEGSWLTVV.